These 14 T cell receptor beta chains originate from one sample sequenced in a study of blood T cell repertoires in COVID-19. Sequenced by immunoSEQ multiplex PCR; TCRdb stores in-frame clones only, minus some. The data show hundreds of thousands of clones, with 87% seen just once and about 6.9% held by the top ten. The source material was peripheral blood. These receptors came from a woman between 50 and 59 years old with COVID-19, enrolled during active disease.

The J gene is TRBJ2-7, the V gene TRBV10-2, with 10 nucleotides matching TRBD2. The length of the CDR3 is 15 residues. V trimming: 3 bases; J trimming: 5 bases; junction bases outside the gene matches: 7. Germline CDR1 reads WSHSY; CDR2 reads SAAADI. In DNA form, the CDR3 reads TGCGCCAGCAGTGATCAAACTAGCGGGAAGGACGAGCAGTACTTC. Translation: CASSDQTSGKDEQYF.

The chain employs TRBV7-3 and TRBJ2-2, with 7 bases aligning to TRBD1. Trimming cost V 6 bases and J 5 bases; bases outside gene matches: 6. The CDR3 has 14 residues. Germline V CDR1 and CDR2: SGHTA, FQGTGA. The CDR3 DNA sequence: TGTGCCAGCAGGCGGACAGGCAATACCGGGGAGCTGTTTTTT. This translates into CASRRTGNTGELFF.

V and J are TRBV11-2 and TRBJ2-5; D is uncertain. Germline loops: CDR1 SGHAT, CDR2 FQNNGV. The CDR3 is made up of 12 amino acids. V was trimmed by 5 bases and J by 4 bases, leaving 8 bases between them. The CDR3 reads CASSPRGETQYF. The CDR3 DNA sequence: TGTGCCAGCAGCCCACGCGGAGAGACCCAGTACTTC.

The chain has TRBV7-9 and TRBJ2-7; no clear D gene. Germline V gene sequence: CDR1 SEHNR, CDR2 FQNEAQ (reference sequence). CDR3 length: 13 residues. V lost 1 base and J lost 7, with 11 bases in between. The CDR3 DNA reads TGTGCCAGCAGCTTAGAATCGGTTCGGGAGCAGTACTTC. This gives the protein CASSLESVREQYF.

V gene TRBV4-1 combines with J gene TRBJ2-3; D is ambiguous. V shed 1 base and J shed 13 bases, with 12 bases lying between them. Germline CDR1 MGHRA, CDR2 YSYEKL. The CDR3 has 12 amino acids. In nucleotides, the CDR3 is TGCGCCAGCAGCCAAGGAATCGGCCGGGAGTATTTT. Translated, it gives CASSQGIGREYF.

The rearrangement joins TRBV18 to TRBJ2-7; tentative D call: TRBD1 (5 bases). V was clipped by 1 base and J by 6 bases, with 13 bases between them. In germline, CDR1 is KGHSH, CDR2 LQKENI. The CDR3 contains 14 residues. The CDR3 sequence: CASSPRPEQGEQYF. The CDR3 DNA reads TGTGCCAGCTCACCACGTCCTGAGCAGGGCGAGCAGTACTTC. Full variable domain (remainder filled in from reference TRBV18 and TRBJ2-7): NAGVMQNPRHLVRRRGQEARLRCSPMKGHSHVYWYRQLPEEGLKFMVYLQKENIIDESGMPKERFSAEFPKEGPSILRIQQVVRGDSAAYFCASSPRPEQGEQYFGPGTRLTVT.

The chain is built from TRBV19 and TRBJ1-5; D unclear. Germline loops: CDR1 LNHDA, CDR2 SQIVND (reference sequence). The germline V and J ends were trimmed by 6 bases and 8 bases, with 14 bases remaining between them. This CDR3 is built from 13 residues. The CDR3 DNA reads TGTGCCAGTAGATACCGGGTCGGGGAGCCCCAGCATTTT. Encoded protein: CASRYRVGEPQHF.

J is TRBJ2-2 and V is TRBV30, with 13 bases identical to TRBD2. This CDR3 region has 17 residues. Germline V gives CDR1 GTSNPN, CDR2 SVGIG (reference sequence). Germline trimming cut 3 bases from V and 7 bases from J; bases unmatched to any gene: 11. CDR3 sequence (DNA): TGTGCCTGGAGCCCCGAGGGACTAGCGGGATTTGGCGGGGAGCTGTTTTTT. Protein product: CAWSPEGLAGFGGELFF.

This chain joins TRBV29-1 and TRBJ2-3; 10 bases map to TRBD1. Trimming took 7 bases from V and 6 from J; bases not matched to a gene: 4. This CDR3 is built from 12 residues. The germline V gene encodes CDR1 SQVTM and CDR2 ANQGSEA. CDR3 protein: CSATGGWDTQYF. The CDR3 nucleotides read TGCAGCGCGACAGGGGGCTGGGATACGCAGTATTTT.

The rearrangement joins TRBV18 to TRBJ1-1; D possibly corresponds to TRBD1 (6 bases). In germline, CDR1 is KGHSH, CDR2 LQKENI. The CDR3 has 14 amino acids. V was cut by 3 bases and J by 5 bases, with 13 bases left in between. CDR3 sequence: CASSPGDGTTEAFF. DNA of the CDR3: TGTGCCAGCTCACCGGGAGATGGGACAACTGAAGCTTTCTTT. The full variable domain, its missing parts supplied by reference TRBV18 and TRBJ1-1, is NAGVMQNPRHLVRRRGQEARLRCSPMKGHSHVYWYRQLPEEGLKFMVYLQKENIIDESGMPKERFSAEFPKEGPSILRIQQVVRGDSAAYFCASSPGDGTTEAFFGQGTRLTVV.

The V gene is TRBV9, the J gene TRBJ2-7, with TRBD2 as a possible D gene (6 bases). There are 16 residues in the CDR3. V shed 4 bases and J shed 5 bases, with 22 bases lying between them. The germline CDR1 and CDR2 sequences are SGDLS and YYNGEE. In nucleotides, the CDR3 is TGTGCCAGCAGCCCAAGGCCTCGGGGGAGCGGCCACGAGCAGTACTTC. It encodes CASSPRPRGSGHEQYF.

To note about this clone: The sample has other DNA sequences that encode this CDR3 too. The chain links TRBV30 to TRBJ1-1; D gene ambiguous. V was clipped by 0 bases and J by 2 bases, with 7 bases between them. From germline, CDR1 is GTSNPN and CDR2 SVGIG (reference sequence). The CDR3 totals 13 residues. The CDR3 is CAWSVNLNTEAFF. The CDR3 bases are TGTGCCTGGAGTGTAAATTTAAACACTGAAGCTTTCTTT.

The chain links TRBV7-8 to TRBJ1-6; weak D call: TRBD1 (6 bases). There are 13 residues in the CDR3. Germline CDR1 reads SGHVS; CDR2 reads FQNEAQ. V lost 6 bases to trimming and J lost 10 bases, with 13 bases between them. The CDR3 DNA reads as TGTGCCAGCAGTGTCACAGGGCCCTCACCCCTCCACTTT. It yields the protein CASSVTGPSPLHF. Full variable domain (missing parts from reference TRBV7-8 and TRBJ1-6): GAGVSQSPRYKVAKRGQDVALRCDPISGHVSLFWYQQALGQGPEFLTYFQNEAQLDKSGLPSDRFFAERPEGSVSTLKIQRTQQEDSAVYLCASSVTGPSPLHFGNGTRLTVT.

The chain carries TRBV19 and TRBJ2-1; 8 bases line up with TRBD2. Germline assignment: CDR1 LNHDA and CDR2 SQIVND (reference sequence). CDR3 length: 17 residues. V gave up 1 base and J gave up 3 bases; unmatched junction bases: 8. CDR3 DNA: TGTGCCAGTAGTATAGCGCCGGGACTAGGGGTCTACAATGAGCAGTTCTTC. This sequence encodes CASSIAPGLGVYNEQFF.